What follows are 26 T cell receptor beta chains derived from one specimen sequenced in a study of shared clonotypes between healthy human individuals. The protocol was immunoSEQ multiplex PCR, while the TCRdb copy is restricted to in-frame clones and leaves out a portion. This table holds around 1 million clones, around 80% found once. The sequenced material came from memory CD4+ T cells sorted from blood. The sample's subset: CD45RA-negative fraction. These receptors originate from a young man in good health.

The chain employs TRBV5-6 and TRBJ2-3, with no clear D. V dropped 2 bases and J dropped 6 bases, with 16 bases sitting between them. The length of the CDR3 is 15 residues. The germline CDR1 and CDR2 sequences are SGHDT and YYEEEE. The DNA for the CDR3 is TGTGCCAGCAGCTTTGAGTACGCGTTAAGGGATACGCAGTATTTT. Protein product: CASSFEYALRDTQYF. Using reference TRBV5-6 and TRBJ2-3 for the parts outside the CDR3, the full variable domain is DAGVTQSPTHLIKTRGQQVTLRCSPKSGHDTVSWYQQALGQGPQFIFQYYEEEERQRGNFPDRFSGHQFPNYSSELNVNALLLGDSALYLCASSFEYALRDTQYFGPGTRLTVL.

The chain carries TRBV5-1 and TRBJ1-3; 11 nucleotides align to TRBD1. Germline assignment: CDR1 SGHRS and CDR2 YFSETQ. V lost 3 bases, J lost 8 bases, and 4 bases stayed unmatched. The CDR3 consists of 14 residues. This chain's CDR3 is CASSSRDRGDTIYF. CDR3 DNA: TGCGCCAGCAGCTCCCGGGACAGGGGGGACACCATATATTTT.

The table lists this clone with a few counts. The rearrangement joins TRBV7-2 to TRBJ2-1; 8 bases agree with TRBD2. Germline V gene sequence: CDR1 SGHTA, CDR2 FQGNSA. J gave up 7 bases and V 2 bases, and 7 bases lay outside the gene matches. This CDR3 has 15 amino acids. CDR3 nucleotides: TGTGCCAGCAGCTTACGGGAGGGCCCTGGAAATGAGCAGTTCTTC. Its protein is CASSLREGPGNEQFF.

In this sample, this clone turned up a few times. V gene TRBV5-6 combines with J gene TRBJ2-3; the D is unclear. V lost 1 base to trimming and J lost 0 bases, with 18 bases between them. Germline lookup yields CDR1 SGHDT and CDR2 YYEEEE. The CDR3 totals 18 residues. The CDR3 sequence is CASSLPRGSLKSTDTQYF. In DNA, the CDR3 is TGTGCCAGCAGCTTGCCCAGAGGCAGCCTTAAGAGCACAGATACGCAGTATTTT.

The chain joins TRBV6-5 to TRBJ1-1; tentatively, D is TRBD1 (5 bases). The ends were cut back, 8 bases at V and 4 bases at J, with 14 bases in the middle. Germline V CDR1 and CDR2: MNHEY, SVGAGI. The CDR3 totals 13 residues. As DNA, the CDR3 is TGTGCCAGCCGACTCCGACAGATCACTGAAGCTTTCTTT. This translates into CASRLRQITEAFF.

The count of this clone is one. The chain links TRBV27 to TRBJ2-7, with D unclear. Germline loops: CDR1 MNHEY, CDR2 SMNVEV (reference sequence). Deletions cut 5 bases from V and 2 bases from J, with 16 bases between. The CDR3 length is 15 residues. CDR3 DNA: TGTGCCAGCAGTGCAGCCCCGGCCAGCACCTACGAGCAGTACTTC. Translation: CASSAAPASTYEQYF.

This clone was seen more than once but under ten times. The rearrangement uses TRBV14 and TRBJ2-2, with D maybe TRBD1 (5 bases). Trimming took off 6 bases at V and 4 bases at J, with 9 bases between the two ends. CDR3 length equals 13 residues. CDR1 is SGHDN, CDR2 FVKESK, per germline. CDR3: CASRVQGTGELFF. The CDR3 DNA reads TGTGCCAGCAGGGTCCAGGGCACCGGGGAGCTGTTTTTT.

This clone was observed at least ten times. V usage is TRBV19 and J usage is TRBJ1-2, with 7 bases aligning to TRBD1. This CDR3 is built from 15 residues. Germline V gene lookup returns CDR1 LNHDA and CDR2 SQIVND (reference sequence). The J segment lost 5 bases and the V segment lost 10 bases, leaving 16 bases of the junction unmatched. CDR3 in DNA: TGTGCCACCCGGGACAGACTACGTCAGTTTTATGGCTACACCTTC. This translates into CATRDRLRQFYGYTF.

The chain recombines TRBV19 with TRBJ1-4; 8 nucleotides match TRBD1. This CDR3 region has 15 residues. Trimming cost V 3 bases and J 6 bases; bases outside gene matches: 6. Germline-derived CDR1 and CDR2 are LNHDA and SQIVND (reference sequence). The CDR3 DNA reads TGTGCCAGTAGTATCCTAAACAGGGGGGATGAAAAACTGTTTTTT. Its protein is CASSILNRGDEKLFF.

The chain is built from TRBV9 and TRBJ2-1; D call uncertain. The CDR3 is 16 residues long. In germline, CDR1 is SGDLS, CDR2 YYNGEE. Between the trimmed V and J ends, which lost 4 bases and 0 bases, there was a span of 14 bases. In DNA form, the CDR3 reads TGTGCCAGCAGCACCGGAACTTTGAGCTCCTACAATGAGCAGTTCTTC. This encodes CASSTGTLSSYNEQFF.

The chain is built from TRBV10-3 and TRBJ2-1; TRBD2 aligns across 8 bases. Losses at the gene ends were 10 bases for V and 9 bases for J; bases not matched to a gene: 17. Germline-derived CDR1 and CDR2 are ENHRY and SYGVKD. The CDR3 has 15 residues. CDR3 sequence: CATQGSSGRSGEQFF. The CDR3 DNA is TGTGCCACCCAGGGATCAAGCGGGAGAAGCGGTGAGCAGTTCTTC.

The gene calls are TRBV10-1 and TRBJ2-1; D is unclear. The CDR3 is 14 residues long. Germline CDR1 WNHNN, CDR2 SYGVQD (reference sequence). V lost 3 bases and J lost 2, with 8 bases in between. The CDR3 region has the DNA TGCGCCAGCAGTGATGGCATTGCCTACAATGAGCAGTTCTTC. It yields the protein CASSDGIAYNEQFF.

This rearrangement joins TRBV19 to TRBJ2-2; 8 bases are a match to TRBD2. Germline trimming cut 4 bases from V and 5 bases from J; bases unmatched to any gene: 6. The germline V gene has CDR1 LNHDA and CDR2 SQIVND (reference sequence). The CDR3 consists of 15 residues. As DNA, the CDR3 is TGTGCCAGTAGTAAACCGGGACTAGGGACCGGGGAGCTGTTTTTT. Its translation: CASSKPGLGTGELFF. The complete variable domain, with remaining parts taken from reference TRBV19 and TRBJ2-2, reads DGGITQSPKYLFRKEGQNVTLSCEQNLNHDAMYWYRQDPGQGLRLIYYSQIVNDFQKGDIAEGYSVSREKKESFPLTVTSAQKNPTAFYLCASSKPGLGTGELFFGEGSRLTVL.

This clone was observed a single time. Within the sample, other DNA sequences also encode this same CDR3. The chain recombines TRBV7-2 with TRBJ2-7; 9 bases agree with TRBD2. Germline assignment: CDR1 SGHTA and CDR2 FQGNSA. The V gene end was trimmed by 1 base and the J gene end by 2 bases; junction bases not matched to a gene: 3. The CDR3 loop spans 15 amino acids. The DNA for the CDR3 is TGTGCCAGCAGCTTAGTTGCGGGAGGGACCTACGAGCAGTACTTC. Translated: CASSLVAGGTYEQYF.

The chain combines TRBV28 with TRBJ1-1; D might be TRBD1 (5 bases). The CDR3 spans 14 residues. Trimming stripped 7 bases from V and 7 bases from J, with 19 bases between. The germline V gene has CDR1 MDHEN and CDR2 SYDVKM. Written as DNA, the CDR3 is TGTGCCAGCACTCTGGACAATCTATACAGTGAAGCTTTCTTT. Translating gives CASTLDNLYSEAFF.

This chain uses TRBV28 with TRBJ1-5; the D gene is possibly TRBD1 (6 bases). The CDR3 is 15 residues long. V lost 7 bases and J 0 bases, leaving 13 bases between the germline ends. In germline, CDR1 is MDHEN, CDR2 SYDVKM. The CDR3 protein is CASKGEEFSNQPQHF. The DNA of the CDR3 is TGTGCCAGCAAGGGGGAGGAGTTTAGCAATCAGCCCCAGCATTTT.

CDR3 sequence: CASSEGGTLYEQYF. The CDR3 nucleotides are TGCGCCAGCAGTGAAGGGGGGACACTGTACGAGCAGTACTTC. The chain combines TRBV10-2 with TRBJ2-7; the D gene could be TRBD1 or TRBD2 (6 bases each). From germline, CDR1 is WSHSY and CDR2 SAAADI. This CDR3 has 14 residues. Deletions cut 3 bases from V and 4 bases from J, with 13 bases between.

The chain couples TRBV28 to TRBJ2-7; D perhaps matches TRBD1 (5 bases). Germline-derived CDR1 and CDR2 are MDHEN and SYDVKM. The CDR3 has 15 amino acids. The ends were cut back, 5 bases at V and 6 bases at J, with 20 bases in the middle. In DNA form, the CDR3 reads TGTGCCAGCAGTATAACAGGTTCCAGTCTGGGCGAGCAGTACTTC. Residues: CASSITGSSLGEQYF.

This clone came up many times. The chain employs TRBV28 and TRBJ2-3, with TRBD2 identical over 8 bases. This CDR3 is 14 amino acids long. Germline V gene data show CDR1 as MDHEN and CDR2 as SYDVKM. Trimming at V came to 7 bases and at J to 4 bases, leaving 7 bases not matched to a gene. The CDR3 sequence is CASKKRRGADTQYF. CDR3 bases: TGTGCCAGCAAAAAACGGCGGGGGGCAGATACGCAGTATTTT.

The table lists this clone with many counts. Other nucleotide sequences in the sample specify the same CDR3. This chain uses TRBV30 with TRBJ2-6; no clear D gene. Germline assignment: CDR1 GTSNPN and CDR2 SVGIG (reference sequence). V was clipped by 0 bases and J by 0 bases, with 9 bases between them. The CDR3 runs 16 residues. The CDR3 reads CAWSVRRPSGANVLTF. CDR3 bases: TGTGCCTGGAGTGTACGTAGGCCCTCTGGGGCCAACGTCCTGACTTTC.

Note on this clone: At one of its ends the junction is not consistent with the germline gene, which may arise from a read error. The chain has TRBV11-3 and TRBJ2-7, with D unresolved. The length of the CDR3 is 12 residues. The germline V gene has CDR1 SGHNT and CDR2 YENEEA. The CDR3 DNA is TGTGCCAGCAGCTTAGGCCCTAAGGCCCCTCCATTC. Residues: CASSLGPKAPPF.

This clone was observed once. The chain uses TRBV7-9 and TRBJ2-3, with D maybe TRBD1 (7 bases). This CDR3 has 17 residues. Trimming shortened V by 2 bases and J by 3 bases, and 18 bases separated the two germline ends. Looked up from germline, CDR1 is SEHNR and CDR2 is FQNEAQ (reference sequence). The CDR3 region is CASSLTKGGQRTDTQYF. CDR3 nucleotides: TGTGCCAGCAGCTTAACGAAGGGGGGACAGAGGACAGATACGCAGTATTTT.

This clone was counted a few times. Germline is not matched at one junction end, which may reflect a read error. The chain carries TRBV7-7 and TRBJ2-5; TRBD2 aligns across 7 bases. CDR3 size: 13 residues. Germline V gene sequence: CDR1 SSHAT, CDR2 FNYEAQ (reference sequence). CDR3 DNA: TGTGCTAGCAGCGGGGCCCCCCAAGAGACCCAGTACTTC. Residues: CASSGAPQETQYF.

The V gene is TRBV11-2, the J gene TRBJ2-7; TRBD1 agrees at 11 bases. Trimming cost V 6 bases and J 0 bases; bases outside gene matches: 4. Germline CDR1 SGHAT, CDR2 FQNNGV. The CDR3 covers 15 residues. The DNA of the CDR3 is TGTGCCAGCAGGCCAGGGACAGGGGGCTCCTACGAGCAGTACTTC. Translated: CASRPGTGGSYEQYF. The full variable domain, completed using reference TRBV11-2 and TRBJ2-7, is EAGVAQSPRYKIIEKRQSVAFWCNPISGHATLYWYQQILGQGPKLLIQFQNNGVVDDSQLPKDRFSAERLKGVDSTLKIQPAKLEDSAVYLCASRPGTGGSYEQYFGPGTRLTVT.

This chain connects TRBV19 to TRBJ1-2, with 8 bases that match TRBD1. The V and J ends lost 5 bases and 4 bases, in that order; junction bases with no gene match: 9. This CDR3 region has 15 residues. CDR1 and CDR2 (germline): LNHDA, SQIVND (reference sequence). DNA of the CDR3: TGTGCCAGTAGTGCTCAGGGGGCGCAGGTCTATGGCTACACCTTC. Translated, it gives CASSAQGAQVYGYTF.

The chain is built from TRBV15 and TRBJ2-3, with 10 bases fitting TRBD1. The CDR3 has 17 residues. Germline V CDR1 and CDR2: LNHNV, YYDKDF (reference sequence). V was pared by 0 bases and J by 3 bases, with 6 bases of the junction left unmatched. For the CDR3, the DNA is TGTGCCACCAGCAGAGATATGACAGGGGGCTTGACAGATACGCAGTATTTT. Encoded protein: CATSRDMTGGLTDTQYF.